The source of this T cell receptor (beta chain) is a study of T cell responses to AZD1222 COVID-19 vaccine. With respect to this clone: Its antigen remains unknown.

Second-dose timings of about 4 or about 12 weeks were pooled. J gave up 6 bases and V 4 bases, and 4 bases lay outside the gene matches. Looked up from germline, CDR1 is MGHRA and CDR2 is YSYEKL. This CDR3 is built from 13 residues. General study findings and limits: Reports indicate that nearly half of spike-specific TCRs are directed at unmutated variant regions. A mostly white British donor set with more females was recruited, and clonal diversity was possibly underestimated.

Data came from immunoSEQ multiplex PCR; TCRdb stores just in-frame clones and leaves some out. The sample lists over 150,000 clones, roughly 89% occurring once. The TCR originated in an adult who received the AZD1222 COVID-19 vaccine. The J gene is TRBJ1-2, the V gene TRBV4-1; 8 bases match TRBD1. The source was peripheral blood, collected 28 days after the second AZD1222 dose. The CDR3 loop reads CASSPGQGDGYTF. CDR3 nucleotide sequence: TGCGCCAGCAGCCCTGGACAGGGAGATGGCTACACCTTC.